The 29 T cell receptor beta chains below all came from one sample that was sequenced in a study of blood T cell repertoires in COVID-19. Libraries were prepared by immunoSEQ multiplex PCR; TCRdb keeps only in-frame clonotypes and omits some of them. The sample includes under 200,000 clones, about nine tenths of them seen just once. Sequenced material: peripheral blood. The source of these receptors is a woman in her sixties or seventies with acute or convalescent COVID-19.

The rearrangement joins TRBV7-6 to TRBJ1-1; 10 bases map to TRBD1. The CDR3 consists of 16 residues. The V segment lost 2 bases and the J segment 3 bases; nucleotides outside the gene matches: 6. Germline loops: CDR1 SGHVS, CDR2 FNYEAQ. The CDR3 coding sequence is TGTGCCAGCAGCTTAACCCGGACAGGGGGTGACACTGAAGCTTTCTTT. Its protein product is CASSLTRTGGDTEAFF. The variable domain in full, completed from reference TRBV7-6 and TRBJ1-1, reads GAGVSQSPRYKVTKRGQDVALRCDPISGHVSLYWYRQALGQGPEFLTYFNYEAQQDKSGLPNDRFSAERPEGSISTLTIQRTEQRDSAMYRCASSLTRTGGDTEAFFGQGTRLTVV.

This clone was counted only a few times. The chain recombines TRBV9 with TRBJ1-6, with a weak D call TRBD1 (6 bases). The CDR3 loop spans 14 amino acids. CDR1 and CDR2 (germline): SGDLS, YYNGEE. V lost 2 bases and J 7 bases, leaving 10 bases between the germline ends. CDR3 bases: TGTGCCAGCAGCGTGGGACATTACAATTCACCCCTCCACTTT. Encoded protein: CASSVGHYNSPLHF.

This rearrangement joins TRBV6-2 or TRBV6-3 to TRBJ2-2; 7 positions agree with TRBD1. The CDR3 is 14 residues long. J gave up 6 bases and V 6 bases, and 7 bases lay outside the gene matches. The germline gives CDR1 MNHEY, CDR2 SVGEGT. The CDR3 sequence is CASSARQGSGELFF. The CDR3 bases are TGTGCCAGCAGCGCAAGACAGGGATCCGGGGAGCTGTTTTTT.

The chain is built from TRBV28 and TRBJ2-5, with 13 positions matching TRBD2. V dropped 5 bases and J dropped 4; count of bases not matched to a gene: 4. This CDR3 has 15 amino acids. The germline CDR1 and CDR2 sequences are MDHEN and SYDVKM. CDR3 in amino acids: CASSGTSGVRETQYF. The CDR3 coding sequence is TGTGCCAGCAGTGGGACTAGCGGGGTGCGAGAGACCCAGTACTTC.

The chain employs TRBV28 and TRBJ1-5; D perhaps matches TRBD1 (6 bases). CDR1 and CDR2 (germline): MDHEN, SYDVKM. With 8 bases removed from V and 7 bases from J, the gap between germline ends came to 15 bases. The CDR3 spans 13 residues. The CDR3 DNA is TGTGCCAGCTACGCCGGTAGGGGGCAGCCCCAGCATTTT. Translated: CASYAGRGQPQHF.

This chain links TRBV15 with TRBJ2-5; D is unclear. Trimming left V 0 bases short and J 1 base short, with 9 bases between. CDR3 size: 15 residues. CDR1 LNHNV and CDR2 YYDKDF come from the germline V gene (reference sequence). The CDR3 loop is CATSRDSSRQETQYF. CDR3 bases: TGTGCCACCAGCAGAGATTCTAGTCGCCAAGAGACCCAGTACTTC.

The chain couples TRBV18 to TRBJ2-7; possibly TRBD2 for D (7 bases). Trimming left V 5 bases short and J 5 bases short, with 13 bases between. This CDR3 spans 13 amino acids. The germline V gene encodes CDR1 KGHSH and CDR2 LQKENI. This chain's CDR3 is CASSSGTTNEQYF. For the CDR3, the DNA is TGTGCCAGCTCAAGCGGGACAACCAACGAGCAGTACTTC.

The chain combines TRBV29-1 with TRBJ2-6, with D maybe TRBD1 (7 bases). The V gene lost 5 bases and the J gene lost 4 bases, with 15 bases spanning the gap. Germline lookup yields CDR1 SQVTM and CDR2 ANQGSEA. This CDR3 region has 15 residues. CDR3 sequence reads: CSVSSDRAGANVLTF. Written as DNA, the CDR3 is TGCAGCGTTTCTAGCGACAGGGCCGGGGCCAACGTCCTGACTTTC.

The V gene is TRBV4-1, the J gene TRBJ2-3; D is ambiguous. The CDR3 spans 16 residues. V was pared by 4 bases and J by 0 bases, with 14 bases between. Germline assignment: CDR1 MGHRA and CDR2 YSYEKL. The CDR3 region is CASSPIGRSSTDTQYF. The DNA for the CDR3 is TGCGCCAGCAGCCCCATCGGTCGGTCCAGCACAGATACGCAGTATTTT.

The J gene is TRBJ2-3, the V gene TRBV11-2; the D gene is possibly TRBD2 (5 bases). CDR1 is SGHAT and CDR2 is FQNNGV in the germline V gene. Trimming stripped 2 bases from V and 2 bases from J, with 17 bases between. CDR3 length equals 17 residues. As DNA, the CDR3 is TGTGCCAGCAGCTTACGAGGCAGCGGAGACCTCACAGATACGCAGTATTTT. Translation: CASSLRGSGDLTDTQYF. Full variable domain (missing parts from reference TRBV11-2 and TRBJ2-3): EAGVAQSPRYKIIEKRQSVAFWCNPISGHATLYWYQQILGQGPKLLIQFQNNGVVDDSQLPKDRFSAERLKGVDSTLKIQPAKLEDSAVYLCASSLRGSGDLTDTQYFGPGTRLTVL.

The sample holds one count of this clone. DNA of the CDR3: TGTGCCAGCAGTCCGGGGGGCTCCTATGGCTACACCTTC. Translated: CASSPGGSYGYTF. J is TRBJ1-2 and V is TRBV2, with D tentatively TRBD1 (6 bases). Trimming stripped 5 bases from V and 4 bases from J, with 11 bases between. There are 13 residues in the CDR3. Germline assignment: CDR1 SNHLY and CDR2 FYNNEI.

This sequence joins TRBV28 and TRBJ1-5; weak D call: TRBD1 (6 bases). The CDR3 spans 15 residues. CDR1 and CDR2 from the germline V gene are MDHEN and SYDVKM. V lost 5 bases and J lost 3, with 14 bases in between. The CDR3 sequence: CASSPPQGINQPQHF. CDR3 DNA sequence: TGTGCCAGCAGTCCCCCCCAGGGGATCAATCAGCCCCAGCATTTT.

V usage is TRBV18 and J usage is TRBJ2-1; 12 nucleotides agree with TRBD1. CDR3 length equals 18 residues. CDR1 KGHSH and CDR2 LQKENI come from the germline V gene. V lost 2 bases to trimming and J lost 4 bases; unmatched junction nucleotides: 9. CDR3 nucleotide sequence: TGTGCCAGCTCACCAGTATTATCGGGACAGGGGGCGTACAATGAGCAGTTCTTC. Translating it yields CASSPVLSGQGAYNEQFF.

The rearrangement links TRBV28 to TRBJ1-6; TRBD1 matches 7 bases. The germline V gene encodes CDR1 MDHEN and CDR2 SYDVKM. Losses at the gene ends were 3 bases for V and 7 bases for J; bases not matched to a gene: 9. The CDR3 length is 16 residues. The CDR3 is CASSFKATGKNSPLHF. The CDR3 nucleotides read TGTGCCAGCAGTTTTAAGGCGACAGGGAAGAATTCACCCCTCCACTTT.

This chain links TRBV27 with TRBJ2-7, with 7 bases matching TRBD1. Trimming took 10 bases from V and 0 from J; bases not matched to a gene: 15. The CDR3 loop spans 16 amino acids. Germline V CDR1 and CDR2: MNHEY, SMNVEV (reference sequence). For the CDR3, the DNA is TGTGCCACCCGCCGGGCACAGGGGACCCGCTCCTACGAGCAGTACTTC. As protein: CATRRAQGTRSYEQYF.

The genes are TRBV28 and TRBJ1-3, with TRBD1 as a possible D gene (5 bases). The CDR3 is 16 amino acids. V was trimmed by 3 bases and J by 0 bases, leaving 12 bases between them. Germline loops: CDR1 MDHEN, CDR2 SYDVKM. The CDR3 region is CASSFPGLSSGNTIYF. In DNA form, the CDR3 reads TGTGCCAGCAGTTTCCCAGGGCTCAGCTCTGGAAACACCATATATTTT.

J is TRBJ1-5 and V is TRBV7-9, with 10 bases aligning to TRBD1. The V and J ends lost 5 bases and 6 bases, in that order; junction bases with no gene match: 16. Per germline, CDR1 SEHNR and CDR2 FQNEAQ (reference sequence). CDR3 size: 18 residues. In DNA, the CDR3 is TGTGCCAGCAGCCCGGGGGGGACAGGGGTCCACTGGATTCAGCCCCAGCATTTT. It is translated as CASSPGGTGVHWIQPQHF.

This clone appeared a few times. The chain is built from TRBV5-1 and TRBJ2-7; TRBD2 matches 9 bases. Germline-derived CDR1 and CDR2 are SGHRS and YFSETQ. The CDR3 totals 15 residues. The trim removed 4 bases at V and 6 bases at J, leaving 11 bases unmatched. DNA of the CDR3: TGCGCCAGCAGCACCAGTGGCGGGAGGGCCCGCGAGCAGTACTTC. This codes for CASSTSGGRAREQYF.

The chain couples TRBV7-2 to TRBJ1-1, with D unclear. Trimming took 1 base from V and 4 from J, leaving 7 bases between them. Germline V lookup: CDR1 SGHTA, CDR2 FQGNSA. The CDR3 length is 13 residues. CDR3 amino acids: CASSLDFGTEAFF. As DNA, the CDR3 is TGTGCCAGCAGCTTAGACTTTGGCACTGAAGCTTTCTTT. Filled out from reference TRBV7-2 and TRBJ1-1, the complete variable domain reads GAGVSQSPSNKVTEKGKDVELRCDPISGHTALYWYRQSLGQGLEFLIYFQGNSAPDKSGLPSDRFSAERTGGSVSTLTIQRTQQEDSAVYLCASSLDFGTEAFFGQGTRLTVV.

The chain recombines TRBV24-1 with TRBJ1-5; D unresolved. The CDR3 runs 14 residues. Germline CDR1 KGHDR, CDR2 SFDVKD. V was trimmed by 0 bases and J by 5 bases, leaving 7 bases between them. The chain's CDR3 is CATSDLSGDQPQHF. The CDR3 nucleotides read TGTGCCACCAGTGATTTGAGCGGGGATCAGCCCCAGCATTTT.

The chain recombines TRBV18 with TRBJ1-5; 10 bases are a match to TRBD1. The V gene's germline CDR1 is KGHSH and CDR2 LQKENI. The V and J ends lost 6 bases and 5 bases, in that order; junction bases with no gene match: 10. CDR3 size: 16 residues. CDR3 in DNA: TGTGCCAGCTCGCGTAAAACCGGGACAGGGGATCAGCCCCAGCATTTT. Its protein product is CASSRKTGTGDQPQHF.

The CDR3 protein is CASRPQANTEAFF. The CDR3 DNA is TGTGCCAGCAGGCCGCAGGCGAACACTGAAGCTTTCTTT. The J gene is TRBJ1-1, the V gene TRBV12-3 or TRBV12-4; the D is unclear. This CDR3 spans 13 amino acids. Deletions cut 6 bases from V and 1 base from J, with 9 bases between.

This chain connects TRBV7-9 to TRBJ2-1; 11 bases match TRBD2. The CDR3 totals 16 residues. Germline V CDR1 and CDR2: SEHNR, FQNEAQ (reference sequence). V shed 10 bases and J 0 bases; nucleotides not matched to a gene: 8. The CDR3 sequence: CATSYSGRVSYNEQFF. The CDR3 DNA is TGTGCCACTTCTTATAGCGGGAGGGTCTCCTACAATGAGCAGTTCTTC.

The chain links TRBV5-4 to TRBJ2-5; possible D gene TRBD2, 6 bases. This CDR3 spans 15 amino acids. The V and J ends lost 4 bases and 5 bases respectively, with 18 bases between them. CDR1 is SGHNT, CDR2 YYREEE, per germline (reference sequence). The CDR3: CASSPVGGTGETQYF. The CDR3 region has the DNA TGTGCCAGCAGCCCGGTAGGAGGGACTGGTGAGACCCAGTACTTC.

J is TRBJ1-2 and V is TRBV9; 9 bases line up with TRBD1. CDR1 is SGDLS and CDR2 is YYNGEE in the germline V gene. Unmatched junction bases numbered 1, after V lost 2 bases and J lost 2 bases. The CDR3 spans 14 residues. The CDR3 protein is CASSVGQGNYGYTF. CDR3 coding DNA: TGTGCCAGCAGCGTGGGACAGGGCAACTATGGCTACACCTTC.

This rearrangement joins TRBV7-2 to TRBJ2-3; D gene unclear. The V end was cut by 2 bases, the J end by 3 bases, with 9 bases between. Germline lookup yields CDR1 SGHTA and CDR2 FQGNSA. The CDR3 runs 14 residues. This chain's CDR3 is CASSLIPVTDTQYF. The CDR3 DNA reads as TGTGCCAGCAGCTTAATCCCGGTGACAGATACGCAGTATTTT. The full variable domain, rest sourced from reference TRBV7-2 and TRBJ2-3, is GAGVSQSPSNKVTEKGKDVELRCDPISGHTALYWYRQSLGQGLEFLIYFQGNSAPDKSGLPSDRFSAERTGGSVSTLTIQRTQQEDSAVYLCASSLIPVTDTQYFGPGTRLTVL.

J is TRBJ2-5 and V is TRBV27; D is perhaps TRBD2 (6 bases). The CDR3 is made up of 16 amino acids. CDR1 MNHEY and CDR2 SMNVEV come from the germline V gene (reference sequence). Trimming removed 7 bases from V and 3 bases from J, with 21 bases in between. The DNA of the CDR3 is TGTGCCAGCACCCCAACGACTAGTCGAGGGGAAGAGACCCAGTACTTC. The encoded protein is CASTPTTSRGEETQYF.

The rearrangement uses TRBV27 and TRBJ2-7; 7 positions match TRBD1. Germline CDR1 reads MNHEY; CDR2 reads SMNVEV (reference sequence). The CDR3 is 14 amino acids. The J segment lost 4 bases and the V segment lost 6 bases, leaving 9 bases of the junction unmatched. The chain's CDR3 is CASSRQGTEYEQYF. In DNA form, the CDR3 reads TGTGCCAGCAGCCGACAGGGAACGGAGTACGAGCAGTACTTC.

CDR3 in amino acids: CASHTTGAGTGELFF. As DNA, the CDR3 is TGCGCCAGCCATACTACAGGGGCGGGCACCGGGGAGCTGTTTTTT. The chain combines TRBV5-1 with TRBJ2-2, with TRBD1 matching 7 bases. The V gene's germline CDR1 is SGHRS and CDR2 YFSETQ. Unmatched junction bases numbered 10, after V lost 7 bases and J lost 4 bases. This CDR3 contains 15 residues.